This is a list of T cell receptor beta chains from one sample in a study of blood T cell repertoires in COVID-19. Produced via immunoSEQ multiplex PCR; TCRdb's table is partial and in-frame only. In the table there are some 61,000 clones, 86% of which are singletons. The source material was peripheral blood. The receptors were gathered from a man aged 25 to 45 with acute or convalescent COVID-19. The CDR3 runs from the conserved cysteine through the conserved F or W. The order of the fields is CDR3 DNA, CDR3 protein, clone size, D gene, V gene, J gene. A D gene is named only where the DNA matches it firmly. A clone size is listed for some rows: how often the clone was seen (once, few, many), or a class if it is expanded.

TGTGCCAGCAGTCCCCCTACTAGCGGAGTAGGTTACGAGCAGTACTTC	CASSPPTSGVGYEQYF	.	TRBD2	TRBV28	TRBJ2-7
TGTGCCAGCAGCAGAGGACAGGTGCAGCTAAACTATGGCTACACCTTC	CASSRGQVQLNYGYTF	.	TRBD1	TRBV5-4	TRBJ1-2
TGTGCCAGCAGTCCTTGGGCCTGGGCCGGGGAGCTGTTTTTT	CASSPWAWAGELFF	.	.	TRBV6-5	TRBJ2-2
TGTGCCAGCAGTCCCGACTCCTTGCGCGAGCAGTACTTC	CASSPDSLREQYF	.	.	TRBV28	TRBJ2-7
TGTGCCTGGAGTGGGTGGGCAGACACTGAAGCTTTCTTT	CAWSGWADTEAFF	.	.	TRBV30	TRBJ1-1
TGCAGCGTTGAGGTGGGGGCAGACTATGGCTACACCTTC	CSVEVGADYGYTF	once	.	TRBV29-1	TRBJ1-2
TGTGCCAGCAGTTACGTGACAGAAAAACTGTTTTTT	CASSYVTEKLFF	few	.	TRBV6-6	TRBJ1-4
TGTGCCAGCAGCAAAGAGTCCCCAGGGGGCCCCGACTTTGGAGCGGGGCTTTGCGAGCAGTACTTC	CASSKESPGGPDFGAGLCEQYF	.	.	TRBV21-1	TRBJ2-7
TGTGCCAGCAGTGATATAGCGTCCACAGATACGCAGTATTTT	CASSDIASTDTQYF	.	.	TRBV2	TRBJ2-3
TGTGCCAGCAGCTTAGCCAGCAATGAGCAGTTCTTC	CASSLASNEQFF	.	.	TRBV11-2	TRBJ2-1
TGCGCCAGCAGCCCCAGTTTCCAGGGCAACTATGGCTACACCTTC	CASSPSFQGNYGYTF	.	.	TRBV5-1	TRBJ1-2
TGTGCCAGCAGCGTAGGGAAAGCGGCATTCGAGCAGTTCTTC	CASSVGKAAFEQFF	.	.	TRBV9	TRBJ2-1
TGCGCCAGCTCAAACCGGGACAGAGAACTAGGGCCCCAGCATTTT	CASSNRDRELGPQHF	once	TRBD1	TRBV10-2	TRBJ1-5
TGTGCCTCCCGAGCCCGGGGACTAGGTATTCACTCCTACAATGAGCAGTTCTTC	CASRARGLGIHSYNEQFF	.	TRBD2	TRBV19	TRBJ2-1
TGCAGCGTTCGTTTGAGAAGCTCCTACGAGCAGTACTTC	CSVRLRSSYEQYF	.	.	TRBV29-1	TRBJ2-7
TGTGCCAGCAGCCAAAGCGGGAGAGGGGCCACAGATACGCAGTATTTT	CASSQSGRGATDTQYF	.	TRBD2	TRBV3-1/TRBV3-2	TRBJ2-3
TGTGCCAGCTCACCAGGGACAGCAGAAGGAGCCTACGAGCAGTACTTC	CASSPGTAEGAYEQYF	.	TRBD1	TRBV18	TRBJ2-7
TGTGCCAGCAGGTCCGCAGGGGGAGCGAATGAAAAACTGTTTTTT	CASRSAGGANEKLFF	.	TRBD1	TRBV27	TRBJ1-4
TGTGCCAGCAGCTTAGCTGCGTCCTCGGGCGAGCAGTACTTC	CASSLAASSGEQYF	.	.	TRBV7-9	TRBJ2-7
TGTGCCAGCAGCTTGGCCGACAGGAGCAATCAGCCCCAGCATTTT	CASSLADRSNQPQHF	.	.	TRBV5-5	TRBJ1-5
TGCAGTGCTAGTGCTTACACAGATACGCAGTATTTT	CSASAYTDTQYF	.	.	TRBV20-1	TRBJ2-3
TGTGCCAGCAGTTTGGGACAGGCCTTCAATCAGCCCCAGCATTTT	CASSLGQAFNQPQHF	.	TRBD1	TRBV28	TRBJ1-5